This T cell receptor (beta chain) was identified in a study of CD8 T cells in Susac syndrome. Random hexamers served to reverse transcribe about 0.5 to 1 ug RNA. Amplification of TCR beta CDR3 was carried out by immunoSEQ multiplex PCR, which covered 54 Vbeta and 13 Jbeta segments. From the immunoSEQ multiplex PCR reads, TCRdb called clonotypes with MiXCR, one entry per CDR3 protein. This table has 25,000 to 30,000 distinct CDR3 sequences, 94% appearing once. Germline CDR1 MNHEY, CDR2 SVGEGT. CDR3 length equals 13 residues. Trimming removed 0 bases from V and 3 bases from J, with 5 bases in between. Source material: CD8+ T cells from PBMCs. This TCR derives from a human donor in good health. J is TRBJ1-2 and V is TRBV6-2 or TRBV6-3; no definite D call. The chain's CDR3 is CASSYSVYYGYTF. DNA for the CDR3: TGTGCCAGCAGTTACTCGGTTTACTATGGCTACACCTTC.